A single sample gave rise to the 9 T cell receptor beta chains below, sequenced in a study of shared clonotypes between healthy human individuals. Using immunoSEQ multiplex PCR, the repertoire was profiled, and TCRdb retains in-frame clones only, with some absent. The sample carries some 2,500,000 clones, 80% to 95% recorded once. The sequenced material came from naive CD4+ T cells from PBMCs. Subset in this sample: CD45RA+ positively selected. These receptors were collected from a man aged 18-30 years in good health. Some clones in this sample may be carry-over from other donors' samples.

This chain uses TRBV28 with TRBJ2-5; 8 bases fit TRBD1. Germline values: CDR1 MDHEN, CDR2 SYDVKM. This CDR3 is 12 amino acids long. Trimming at V came to 2 bases and at J to 9 bases, leaving 2 bases not matched to a gene. Here the CDR3 DNA reads TGTGCCAGCAGTTTAAGGGACAGGCCCCAGTACTTC. Amino acids: CASSLRDRPQYF.

This chain uses TRBV7-9 with TRBJ1-4, with D tentatively TRBD1 (5 bases). Germline-derived CDR1 and CDR2 are SEHNR and FQNEAQ (reference sequence). This CDR3 is built from 14 residues. Trimming left V 5 bases short and J 5 bases short, with 12 bases between. CDR3 nucleotide sequence: TGTGCCAGCAGCATCGACAGAGGGAATGAAAAACTGTTTTTT. This sequence encodes CASSIDRGNEKLFF.

The genes are TRBV5-1 and TRBJ1-1; 10 bases are a match to TRBD1. With 3 bases clipped from V and 6 bases from J, the junction kept 2 bases outside the gene matches. Germline V gene lookup returns CDR1 SGHRS and CDR2 YFSETQ. The CDR3 consists of 13 residues. The CDR3 spells CASSWDRGSEAFF. Here the CDR3 DNA reads TGCGCCAGCAGCTGGGACAGGGGATCTGAAGCTTTCTTT.

This clone was observed a single time. This chain links TRBV20-1 with TRBJ2-5; D not certain. TRBJ2-7 explains the end of the DNA better; the J call may be wrong. The CDR3 sequence is 11 residues long. The germline V gene encodes CDR1 DFQATT and CDR2 SNEGSKA (reference sequence). The DNA of the CDR3 is TGCAGTGCTAGCTCGGATTACGAGCAGTACTTC. Translation gives CSASSDYEQYF.

V is TRBV4-1 and J is TRBJ1-5; the D is unclear. Germline V gene lookup returns CDR1 MGHRA and CDR2 YSYEKL. Trimming left V 0 bases short and J 11 bases short, with 14 bases between. This CDR3 is 14 amino acids long. CDR3 in DNA: TGCGCCAGCAGCCAAGAATCAGGCCAAAGGTCCCAGCATTTT. This encodes CASSQESGQRSQHF.

The chain combines TRBV11-3 with TRBJ2-1; 8 bases are shared with TRBD1. The CDR3 consists of 15 residues. The germline gives CDR1 SGHNT, CDR2 YENEEA. Losses at the gene ends were 5 bases for V and 4 bases for J; bases not matched to a gene: 7. In DNA, the CDR3 is TGTGCCAGCAGCACCGGACAGGGCGGATACAATGAGCAGTTCTTC. Protein: CASSTGQGGYNEQFF.

CDR3 DNA: TGTGCCAGCAGCATCAATACCGCAACTAATGAAAAACTGTTTTTT. Protein: CASSINTATNEKLFF. The chain links TRBV7-2 to TRBJ1-4; D is undetermined. The V and J ends lost 5 bases and 0 bases respectively, with 10 bases between them. The CDR3 consists of 15 residues. CDR1 is SGHTA, CDR2 FQGNSA, per germline.

J is TRBJ2-5 and V is TRBV7-3; no definite D call. Trimming cost V 2 bases and J 5 bases, with 12 bases left between them. Per the germline V gene, CDR1 is SGHTA and CDR2 is FQGTGA. The length of the CDR3 is 14 residues. CDR3 in DNA: TGTGCCAGCAGCTTAGGGCAGGCCACCGAGACCCAGTACTTC. Its translation: CASSLGQATETQYF.

The chain employs TRBV11-2 and TRBJ1-1; D gene uncertain. CDR3 size: 15 residues. Trimming cost V 5 bases and J 4 bases, with 17 bases left between them. Germline CDR1 and CDR2: SGHAT and FQNNGV. Here the CDR3 reads CASSPSRAGSTEAFF. The CDR3 DNA sequence: TGTGCCAGCAGCCCGAGTCGGGCCGGGTCCACTGAAGCTTTCTTT.